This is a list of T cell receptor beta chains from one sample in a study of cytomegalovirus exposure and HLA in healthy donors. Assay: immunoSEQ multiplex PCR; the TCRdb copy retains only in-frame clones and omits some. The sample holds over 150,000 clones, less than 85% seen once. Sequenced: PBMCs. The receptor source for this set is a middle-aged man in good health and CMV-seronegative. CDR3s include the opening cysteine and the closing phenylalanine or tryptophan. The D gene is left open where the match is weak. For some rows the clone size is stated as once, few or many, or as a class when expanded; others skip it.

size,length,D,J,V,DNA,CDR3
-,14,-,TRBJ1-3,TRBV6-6,TGTGCCAGCAGTTGGGGACACTCAGGAAACACCATATATTTT,CASSWGHSGNTIYF
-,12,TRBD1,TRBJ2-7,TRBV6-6,TGTGCCAGCAGCCCGACAGGGGGCGAGCAGTACTTC,CASSPTGGEQYF
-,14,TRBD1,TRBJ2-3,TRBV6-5,TGTGCCACCCTGGGGCAGGGGGCCCTGGGGGGGCAGTATTTT,CATLGQGALGGQYF
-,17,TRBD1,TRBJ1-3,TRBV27,TGTGCCAGCAGTTCTCTAACAGGGGTCCTCTCTGGAAACACCATATATTTT,CASSSLTGVLSGNTIYF
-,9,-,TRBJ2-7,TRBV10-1,TGCGCCAGCTTCCACGAGCAGTACTTC,CASFHEQYF
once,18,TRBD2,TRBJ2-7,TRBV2,TGTGCCAGCAGAGTAGTGGCTAGCGGGTTCTCGACAGACTACGAGCAGTACTTC,CASRVVASGFSTDYEQYF
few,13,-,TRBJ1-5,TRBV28,TGTGCCAGCAGTTTGGCCAGCAATCAGCCCCAGCATTTT,CASSLASNQPQHF
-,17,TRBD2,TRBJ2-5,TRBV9,TGTGCCAGCAGCGTAGATACTAGCGGGGGGGTTAGGGAGACCCAGTACTTC,CASSVDTSGGVRETQYF
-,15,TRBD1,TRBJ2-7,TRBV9,TGTGCCAGCAGCGCCCGAACAGGGGCAAGGAACGAGCAGTACTTC,CASSARTGARNEQYF
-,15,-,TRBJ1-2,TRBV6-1,TGTGCCAGCAGTGCGAAGGACACTTCTAACTATGGCTACACCTTC,CASSAKDTSNYGYTF
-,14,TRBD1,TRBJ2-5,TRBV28,TGTGCCAGCAGTCCGGGACAGGGTCTGAGAGAGCAGTACTTC,CASSPGQGLREQYF
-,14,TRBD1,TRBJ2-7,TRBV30,TGTGCCTGCCCCAGGACAGGGTCCGGCTACGAGCAGTACTTC,CACPRTGSGYEQYF